Following are 4 T cell receptor beta chains from one sample sequenced in a study of T-cell reconstitution after alpha-beta-depleted transplantation in children. TCRbeta library preparation incorporated unique molecular identifiers. TCRdb re-called the PCR reads with MiXCR, one entry per CDR3 protein. The sample carries just under 350,000 distinct CDR3 sequences, around 16% recorded once. The sample was PBMCs, mostly from graft donor cells, taken 360 days after TCRalphabeta/CD19-depleted stem cell transplant. The receptors were sampled from a male patient aged 2-15 years who had a stem cell transplant for acute lymphoblastic leukemia, so the T cells may come from the graft donor.

The rearrangement uses TRBV5-1 and TRBJ2-2; 12 bases line up with TRBD2. This CDR3 spans 21 amino acids. CDR1 and CDR2 (germline): SGHRS, YFSETQ. V lost 7 bases and J lost 1; bases outside the gene matches: 20. The CDR3 DNA reads as TGCGCCAGCTTCCTGGGCAGGGTCGGACTAGCGGGGAAACTGAACACCGGGGAGCTGTTTTTT. Translation gives CASFLGRVGLAGKLNTGELFF.

The V call is TRBV12-3 or TRBV12-4, the J call TRBJ2-7, with D possibly matching TRBD2 (6 bases). The CDR3 runs to 16 residues. V was clipped by 2 bases and J by 3 bases, with 17 bases between them. The CDR3 loop reads CASSLLPYGSDYEQYF. CDR3 in DNA: TGTGCCAGCAGTTTATTGCCCTACGGGAGCGACTACGAGCAGTACTTC.

This clonotype was detected ten times or more. The rearrangement joins TRBV29-1 to TRBJ2-1, with 9 bases matching TRBD2. The germline V gene has CDR1 SQVTM and CDR2 ANQGSEA. V shed 4 bases, J shed 4 bases, and the junction held 2 bases outside the gene matches. The CDR3 is 13 amino acids. The CDR3 loop is CSVVLAGYNEQFF. CDR3 bases: TGCAGCGTTGTTCTAGCGGGATACAATGAGCAGTTCTTC.

This clonotype was counted between two and nine times. V and J are TRBV12-3 or TRBV12-4 and TRBJ2-1, with 14 bases matching TRBD2. This CDR3 contains 16 residues. J gave up 7 bases and V 6 bases, and 8 bases lay outside the gene matches. The CDR3 nucleotides are TGTGCCAGCAGCCCCCTGGGACTAGCGGGAGTTAATGAGCAGTTCTTC. Translated: CASSPLGLAGVNEQFF.